The 20 T cell receptor beta chains presented below share a single source sample, sequenced in a study of shared clonotypes between healthy human individuals. Here immunoSEQ multiplex PCR was the method, and the copy in TCRdb shows in-frame clones only, minus some. Of 2.5 million or so clones in the sample, more than 90% were seen once. The sequencing input was naive CD4+ T cells sorted from blood. The sample's subset: CD45RA+ positively selected. The source is a young man in good health.

In its sample, this clone was seen a few times. This chain links TRBV6-6 with TRBJ1-6, with a tentative D call TRBD1 (5 bases). Germline-derived CDR1 and CDR2 are MNHNY and SVGAGI (reference sequence). The CDR3 has 14 amino acids. V was cut by 2 bases and J by 8 bases, with 10 bases left in between. In DNA, the CDR3 is TGTGCCAGCAGTTACCAGGGAATCGATTCACCCCTCCACTTT. It encodes CASSYQGIDSPLHF.

This clone was seen only a few times. The CDR3 DNA reads TGTGCCAGCAGTTACTGGGACAGGGTGAGCAATCAGCCCCAGCATTTT. Amino acids: CASSYWDRVSNQPQHF. The chain employs TRBV6-5 and TRBJ1-5, with 9 bases matching TRBD1. V lost 1 base, J lost 1 base, and 2 bases stayed unmatched. The germline V gene encodes CDR1 MNHEY and CDR2 SVGAGI. This CDR3 spans 16 amino acids.

The V call is TRBV9, the J call TRBJ2-7; either TRBD1 or TRBD2 may fit D (5 bases each). The CDR3 loop spans 13 amino acids. Germline-derived CDR1 and CDR2 are SGDLS and YYNGEE. V lost 0 bases to trimming and J lost 7 bases, with 11 bases between them. The CDR3 spells CASSVVGDSEQYF. In DNA, the CDR3 is TGTGCCAGCAGCGTAGTGGGGGATTCGGAGCAGTACTTC.

This rearrangement joins TRBV6-6 to TRBJ2-2; D ambiguous. Trimming took off 2 bases at V and 0 bases at J, with 10 bases between the two ends. The CDR3 extends over 16 amino acids. Looked up from germline, CDR1 is MNHNY and CDR2 is SVGAGI (reference sequence). CDR3 region: CASSYGGFANTGELFF. The CDR3 region has the DNA TGTGCCAGCAGTTACGGTGGCTTCGCGAACACCGGGGAGCTGTTTTTT.

The chain joins TRBV5-4 to TRBJ2-5; D ambiguous. Germline CDR1 is SGHNT and CDR2 is YYREEE (reference sequence). The CDR3 consists of 15 residues. V lost 4 bases and J 1 base, leaving 14 bases between the germline ends. The CDR3, as DNA: TGTGCCAGCAGCCCGGAGACCACACTCCAAGAGACCCAGTACTTC. This gives the protein CASSPETTLQETQYF.

The rearrangement links TRBV9 to TRBJ2-3, with 11 nucleotides matching TRBD2. This CDR3 region has 17 residues. CDR1 and CDR2 (germline): SGDLS, YYNGEE. J lost 5 bases, V lost 4 bases, and 12 bases had no gene match. CDR3 amino acids: CASSPRVAGGPVDTQYF. The CDR3 region has the DNA TGTGCCAGCAGCCCCCGGGTAGCGGGAGGGCCGGTAGATACGCAGTATTTT.

The chain employs TRBV19 and TRBJ2-2; 9 positions match TRBD1. Germline values: CDR1 LNHDA, CDR2 SQIVND (reference sequence). The length of the CDR3 is 15 residues. V was pared by 4 bases and J by 4 bases, with 4 bases of the junction left unmatched. The CDR3 DNA sequence: TGTGCCAGTAGTAGAGGACAGGGGAGCACCGGGGAGCTGTTTTTT. Protein product: CASSRGQGSTGELFF.

The chain joins TRBV6-5 to TRBJ1-5, with a tentative D call TRBD1 (5 bases). The CDR3 covers 15 residues. V was trimmed by 5 bases and J by 3 bases, leaving 14 bases between them. The V gene's germline CDR1 is MNHEY and CDR2 SVGAGI. CDR3 protein: CASSRSGLTNQPQHF. CDR3 nucleotides: TGTGCCAGCAGTCGGTCGGGGCTCACCAATCAGCCCCAGCATTTT.

Here the CDR3 DNA reads TGCAGCGTTGGGGGGGAGCCAGGGCGGAATGAGCAGTTCTTC. It yields the protein CSVGGEPGRNEQFF. The rearrangement joins TRBV29-1 to TRBJ2-1; D may be TRBD2 (6 bases). This CDR3 has 14 residues. CDR1 SQVTM and CDR2 ANQGSEA come from the germline V gene. V shed 4 bases and J shed 7 bases, with 17 bases lying between them.

The V and J genes are TRBV2 and TRBJ2-7; 12 nucleotides align to TRBD2. CDR1 SNHLY and CDR2 FYNNEI come from the germline V gene. The CDR3 runs to 16 residues. The ends lost 2 bases at V and 2 bases at J; junction bases unmatched: 4. Written as DNA, the CDR3 is TGTGCCAGCAGTGAAAGACTAGCGGGAGTTACCTACGAGCAGTACTTC. It specifies CASSERLAGVTYEQYF.

This clone has a single count. The rearrangement links TRBV7-9 to TRBJ2-2; either TRBD1 or TRBD2 may fit D (6 bases each). Germline V lookup: CDR1 SEHNR, CDR2 FQNEAQ (reference sequence). The length of the CDR3 is 14 residues. Trimming removed 5 bases at V and 8 bases at J, with 15 bases between. In nucleotides, the CDR3 is TGTGCCAGCAGCAGTCCCGGGGGCACGGGGGAGCTGTTTTTT. Its translation: CASSSPGGTGELFF.

This rearrangement joins TRBV5-4 to TRBJ1-4; D is ambiguous. The V end lost 2 bases, the J end lost 0 bases, and 8 bases lay between the germline ends. CDR1 is SGHNT and CDR2 is YYREEE in the germline V gene (reference sequence). This CDR3 region has 15 residues. The DNA of the CDR3 is TGTGCCAGCAGCTTCAAAGGTGCAACTAATGAAAAACTGTTTTTT. Encoded protein: CASSFKGATNEKLFF.

This clone was seen once. This rearrangement joins TRBV5-1 to TRBJ2-4; TRBD1 matches 9 bases. CDR3 length equals 16 residues. The trim removed 3 bases at V and 3 bases at J, leaving 7 bases unmatched. Germline lookup yields CDR1 SGHRS and CDR2 YFSETQ. The CDR3 sequence: CASSWGLDRGKNIQYF. CDR3 sequence (DNA): TGCGCCAGCAGCTGGGGATTGGACAGGGGCAAAAACATTCAGTACTTC.

The chain couples TRBV4-2 to TRBJ1-1; no clear D gene. Trimming removed 1 base from V and 1 base from J, with 10 bases in between. The CDR3 has 15 amino acids. CDR1 LGHNA and CDR2 YNFKEQ come from the germline V gene. For the CDR3, the DNA is TGTGCCAGCAGCCAAGTCCTGGGAGGGAACACTGAAGCTTTCTTT. Translated: CASSQVLGGNTEAFF.

The V gene is TRBV18, the J gene TRBJ1-4; TRBD1 matches 7 bases. Trimming took 2 bases from V and 6 from J; bases not matched to a gene: 3. Per germline, CDR1 KGHSH and CDR2 LQKENI. The CDR3 is made up of 14 amino acids. The CDR3 sequence is CASSPTQGDEKLFF. DNA of the CDR3: TGTGCCAGCTCACCAACCCAGGGGGATGAAAAACTGTTTTTT.

V and J are TRBV14 and TRBJ1-3, with D hard to call. There are 13 residues in the CDR3. Germline CDR1 SGHDN, CDR2 FVKESK. V lost 2 bases and J 6 bases, leaving 8 bases between the germline ends. The chain's CDR3 is CASSQSWENTIYF. The CDR3 DNA reads as TGTGCCAGCAGCCAATCGTGGGAAAACACCATATATTTT.

The V and J genes are TRBV5-6 and TRBJ2-7; the match to TRBD1 covers 10 bases. CDR3 length: 17 amino acids. After removal of 0 bases from V and 6 bases from J, the junction contained 12 bases not matched to a gene. Per germline, CDR1 SGHDT and CDR2 YYEEEE. Here the CDR3 DNA reads TGTGCCAGCAGCTTGGGATCAGGGACAGGGGTTGTCTCCGAGCAGTACTTC. This codes for CASSLGSGTGVVSEQYF.

The CDR3 DNA sequence: TGTGCCTGGAGCGCCAAAGGTTTGGCCTCTGGAAACACCATATATTTT. As protein: CAWSAKGLASGNTIYF. The gene calls are TRBV30 and TRBJ1-3; no firm D call. Trimming left V 3 bases short and J 0 bases short, with 15 bases between. From germline, CDR1 is GTSNPN and CDR2 SVGIG (reference sequence). CDR3 length: 16 amino acids.

The rearrangement joins TRBV6-1 to TRBJ2-3, with D perhaps matching TRBD2 (5 bases). The CDR3 consists of 17 residues. Trimming pared 2 bases from V and 0 bases from J, leaving 15 bases between. Germline values: CDR1 MNHNS, CDR2 SASEGT. In nucleotides, the CDR3 is TGTGCCAGCAGTGAAAGTCCGGGGATATCTAGCACAGATACGCAGTATTTT. Translation: CASSESPGISSTDTQYF.

The J gene is TRBJ1-6, the V gene TRBV1. TRBV1 is described as a pseudogene. CDR3 length: 16 residues. The CDR3 is CTSSQDGPTVGSPLHF. The CDR3 nucleotides are TGCACCAGCAGCCAAGACGGGCCTACGGTCGGTTCACCCCTCCACTTT.